The T cell receptor beta chain under discussion was sequenced for a study of neurological immune-mediated disorders. Study-level points and caveats: HTLV-1-associated myelopathy displayed the greatest TCR clonal expansion, and multiple sclerosis exhibited the smallest, lower than that of healthy controls.

V lost 2 bases and J lost 3; bases outside the gene matches: 2. CDR3 length: 15 residues. Germline V CDR1 and CDR2: ENHRY, SYGVKD. This clonotype was found many times. Its antigen is currently unknown. The cDNA came from 5'RACE with 10-nucleotide random UMIs. TCRdb recomputed calls from the 5' RACE reads with MiXCR, one row per CDR3 protein. The table lists about 59,000 distinct CDR3 sequences, 3.5% to 4.5% of them singletons. The rearrangement links TRBV10-3 to TRBJ2-1, with TRBD2 identical over 9 bases. The TCR originated in a woman between 50 and 59 years old with multiple sclerosis. Specimen: PBMCs. The CDR3 DNA reads as TGTGCCATCAGTGAGGCTAGCGGGAACTACAATGAGCAGTTCTTC. Its translation is CAISEASGNYNEQFF.